This T cell receptor beta chain was retrieved from a study of blood T cell repertoires in COVID-19. At the level of the study: Acute and convalescent COVID-19 samples came from the United States, Italy and Spain.

Clones were sequenced by immunoSEQ multiplex PCR, and TCRdb holds only the in-frame ones, with some missing. The profile shows a few hundred thousand clones, about 87% of them singletons. Self-reported history from a screening survey and questionnaire set each donor's cohort. This CDR3 is built from 16 residues. The V gene's germline CDR1 is SGHAT and CDR2 FQNNGV. Trimming took off 5 bases at V and 0 bases at J, with 14 bases between the two ends. Sequencing input: PBMCs or T cells enriched from blood (not recorded which). The chain links TRBV11-2 to TRBJ2-1; D is possibly TRBD1 (5 bases). The origin of this receptor is a middle-aged woman with acute COVID-19. For the CDR3, the DNA is TGTGCCAGCAGCCCCTCCCAGGGAATCTCCTACAATGAGCAGTTCTTC. Its translation is CASSPSQGISYNEQFF.